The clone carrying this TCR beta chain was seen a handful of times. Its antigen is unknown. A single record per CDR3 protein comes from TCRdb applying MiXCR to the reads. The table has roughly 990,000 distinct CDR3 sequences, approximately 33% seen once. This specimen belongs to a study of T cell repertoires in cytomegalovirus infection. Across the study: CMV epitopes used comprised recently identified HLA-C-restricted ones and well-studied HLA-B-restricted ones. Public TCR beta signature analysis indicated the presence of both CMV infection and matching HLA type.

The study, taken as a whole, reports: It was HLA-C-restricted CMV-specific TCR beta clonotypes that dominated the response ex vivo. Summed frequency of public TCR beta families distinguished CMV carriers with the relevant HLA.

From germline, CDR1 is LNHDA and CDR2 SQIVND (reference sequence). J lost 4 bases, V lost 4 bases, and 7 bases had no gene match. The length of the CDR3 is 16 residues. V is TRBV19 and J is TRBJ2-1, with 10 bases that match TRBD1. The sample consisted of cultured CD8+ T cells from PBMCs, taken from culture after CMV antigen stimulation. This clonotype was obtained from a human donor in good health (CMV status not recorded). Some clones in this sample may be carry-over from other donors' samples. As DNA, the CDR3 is TGTGCCAGTAGTACGCTAGGACAGGGGGGGTACAATGAGCAGTTCTTC. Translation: CASSTLGQGGYNEQFF.